This T cell receptor (beta chain) was captured by sequencing in a study of shared clonotypes between healthy human individuals. CDR1 SGDLS and CDR2 YYNGEE come from the germline V gene. This CDR3 contains 13 residues. V lost 3 bases and J 1 base, leaving 7 bases between the germline ends. Terminally differentiated effector memory CD45RA+ cells were excluded from the naive CD8 cells, which were CD45RO-negative and positively selected for CCR7. Several immunoSEQ 96-well plates shared each subset's DNA, each plate a replicate. The method was immunoSEQ multiplex PCR; TCRdb's version includes in-frame clones alone and lacks a portion of them. The sample lists about 1.9 million clones; around 93% were seen once.

Input material: naive CD8+ T cells from PBMCs. This clonotype was sampled from a man between 18 and 35 years old in good health. Some clones in this sample may be carry-over from other donors' samples. This rearrangement joins TRBV9 to TRBJ1-1; the D is unclear. The CDR3 region is CASSDGPNTEAFF. CDR3 bases: TGTGCCAGCAGCGATGGACCGAACACTGAAGCTTTCTTT.